Each of the 31 T cell receptor beta chains below was sequenced from the same sample in a study of Ad26.COV2.S vaccination and SARS-CoV-2 variants. Treatment denoted: approximately 18 received Ad26.COV2.S at low or high dose, single or two shots; roughly five received placebo; per-sample allocation not given. Day 63 after the first vaccine or placebo injection was the time point for sampling. Only in-frame clones appear in the TCRdb table, and some are missing; sequencing was by immunoSEQ multiplex PCR. The data contain under 250,000 clones, roughly 89% of them singletons. Sequenced material: peripheral blood, taken in a trial of Ad26.COV2.S vaccine versus placebo. The receptor set was obtained from a person aged 18 to 65 who received the Ad26.COV2.S COVID-19 vaccine or a placebo.

V usage is TRBV29-1 and J usage is TRBJ1-2; 9 nucleotides line up with TRBD1. The CDR3 sequence is 14 residues long. Germline V gene sequence: CDR1 SQVTM, CDR2 ANQGSEA. This CDR3 reads CSADIQGAFNGYTF. For the CDR3, the DNA is TGCAGTGCTGACATACAGGGGGCCTTTAATGGCTACACCTTC.

This clone was seen once. This sample includes further DNA sequences coding for the same CDR3. The gene calls are TRBV10-3 and TRBJ1-4, with D uncertain. This CDR3 region has 13 residues. Trimming left V 4 bases short and J 4 bases short, with 7 bases between. Germline values: CDR1 ENHRY, CDR2 SYGVKD. The CDR3 loop is CAISGGRNEKLFF. Written as DNA, the CDR3 is TGTGCCATCAGTGGCGGACGTAATGAAAAACTGTTTTTT.

The chain recombines TRBV6-2 or TRBV6-3 with TRBJ2-5; D uncertain. CDR3 length: 12 amino acids. The germline gives CDR1 MNHEY, CDR2 SVGEGT. V gave up 2 bases and J gave up 7 bases, with 8 bases separating them. The CDR3 region is CASSYPGRTQYF. CDR3 coding DNA: TGTGCCAGCAGTTACCCCGGTCGGACCCAGTACTTC.

With regard to this clone: Its ends do not fully match the called genes, so a read error is possible. The DNA for the CDR3 is TGTGCCAGCAGGCAGGGACTAGAATCCTGGCTCTTC. Translation: CASRQGLESWLF. This rearrangement joins TRBV12-3 or TRBV12-4 to TRBJ2-1; 8 positions match TRBD2. The CDR3 is 12 amino acids.

This clone was detected once. CDR3 nucleotides: TGCGCCAGCAGCCAAACCAGGGAGGGTGCTGAAGCTTTCTTT. Its translation is CASSQTREGAEAFF. The chain employs TRBV4-1 and TRBJ1-1; TRBD1 is a possible D gene (5 bases). This CDR3 contains 14 residues. The ends were cut back, 2 bases at V and 6 bases at J, with 13 bases in the middle. Germline CDR1 and CDR2: MGHRA and YSYEKL.

This clone was seen only a few times. V is TRBV6-5 and J is TRBJ2-7, with D possibly TRBD2 on 6 matching bases. V lost 7 bases to trimming and J lost 5 bases, with 9 bases between them. The length of the CDR3 is 11 residues. CDR1 is MNHEY and CDR2 is SVGAGI in the germline V gene. CDR3 region: CASTGGNEQYV. CDR3 DNA: TGTGCCAGCACCGGGGGTAACGAGCAGTACGTC.

This clone turned up a few times. V usage is TRBV6-5 and J usage is TRBJ1-1; possible D gene TRBD1, 5 bases. This CDR3 comprises 10 residues. V was trimmed by 10 bases and J by 4 bases, leaving 7 bases between them. Germline CDR1 MNHEY, CDR2 SVGAGI. CDR3 sequence (DNA): TGTGCCATCGGGACCACTGAAGCTTTCTTT. Translation gives CAIGTTEAFF.

The chain combines TRBV7-3 with TRBJ1-1; D possibly corresponds to TRBD1 (6 bases). V gave up 3 bases and J gave up 6 bases, with 11 bases separating them. The CDR3 sequence is 13 residues long. Per germline, CDR1 SGHTA and CDR2 FQGTGA. CDR3 residues: CASSFNRVSEAFF. CDR3 nucleotide sequence: TGTGCCAGCAGCTTTAACAGGGTGTCTGAAGCTTTCTTT.

V gene TRBV2 combines with J gene TRBJ2-2; 8 bases are shared with TRBD2. Per the germline V gene, CDR1 is SNHLY and CDR2 is FYNNEI. Trimming took 6 bases from V and 9 from J; bases not matched to a gene: 3. The CDR3 is 12 amino acids. CDR3 residues: CASSAGGRELFF. The CDR3 region has the DNA TGTGCCAGCAGCGCGGGGGGTCGGGAGCTGTTTTTT.

The rearrangement links TRBV12-3 or TRBV12-4 to TRBJ1-5; a possible D gene is TRBD1 (5 bases). The CDR3 loop spans 13 amino acids. V was pared by 5 bases and J by 4 bases, with 9 bases between. DNA of the CDR3: TGTGCCAGCAGTCGGGACCGAAATCAGCCCCAGCATTTT. Its translation: CASSRDRNQPQHF.

The chain has TRBV4-3 and TRBJ1-2; TRBD1 is a possible D gene (5 bases). The V and J ends lost 1 base and 7 bases respectively, with 13 bases between them. Germline V gene sequence: CDR1 LGHNA, CDR2 YSLEER. CDR3 length equals 14 residues. In nucleotides, the CDR3 is TGCGCCAGCAGCCAAGCCGGCAGGGAGGCTGGCTACACCTTC. It encodes CASSQAGREAGYTF.

The V call is TRBV29-1, the J call TRBJ1-5; D not certain. The ends were cut back, 4 bases at V and 2 bases at J, with 6 bases in the middle. Germline V CDR1 and CDR2: SQVTM, ANQGSEA. This CDR3 has 12 residues. The CDR3 bases are TGCAGCGTTGGTGAGGGCAATCAGCCCCAGCATTTT. It is translated as CSVGEGNQPQHF.

This sequence joins TRBV27 and TRBJ2-4; 9 bases are a match to TRBD2. Germline V lookup: CDR1 MNHEY, CDR2 SMNVEV (reference sequence). The CDR3 loop spans 16 amino acids. Trimming at V came to 3 bases and at J to 1 base, leaving 4 bases not matched to a gene. The DNA for the CDR3 is TGTGCCAGCAGTTTGAGAAGCGGGAGGGCCAAAAACATTCAGTACTTC. It is translated as CASSLRSGRAKNIQYF.

This clone was counted only a few times. The gene calls are TRBV6-4 and TRBJ1-1; D is ambiguous. In germline, CDR1 is MRHNA, CDR2 SNTAGT. The CDR3 has 17 amino acids. V lost 2 bases, J lost 4 bases, and 20 bases lay in between. CDR3 residues: CASSDASQRVHCTEAFF. The CDR3 bases are TGTGCCAGCAGTGACGCCTCCCAGCGGGTACATTGCACTGAAGCTTTCTTT.

The rearrangement links TRBV18 to TRBJ2-5, with 12 bases fitting TRBD2. Trimming cost V 5 bases and J 3 bases; bases outside gene matches: 7. CDR1 KGHSH and CDR2 LQKENI come from the germline V gene. This CDR3 contains 16 residues. CDR3 region: CASSKPGLAGKETQYF. CDR3 DNA sequence: TGTGCCAGCTCAAAACCCGGACTAGCGGGGAAAGAGACCCAGTACTTC. Complete variable domain (other parts from reference TRBV18 and TRBJ2-5): NAGVMQNPRHLVRRRGQEARLRCSPMKGHSHVYWYRQLPEEGLKFMVYLQKENIIDESGMPKERFSAEFPKEGPSILRIQQVVRGDSAAYFCASSKPGLAGKETQYFGPGTRLLVL.

The V gene is TRBV15, the J gene TRBJ1-5; D ambiguous. The CDR3 length is 15 residues. Germline CDR1 is LNHNV and CDR2 is YYDKDF (reference sequence). V was clipped by 0 bases and J by 0 bases, with 6 bases between them. Here the CDR3 reads CATSREPYSNQPQHF. The CDR3 DNA follows: TGTGCCACCAGCAGAGAGCCTTATAGCAATCAGCCCCAGCATTTT.

The chain combines TRBV4-3 with TRBJ1-2; no definite D call. The V end was cut by 4 bases, the J end by 4 bases, with 7 bases between. This CDR3 region has 12 residues. Germline V gene lookup returns CDR1 LGHNA and CDR2 YSLEER. The CDR3 DNA follows: TGCGCCAGCAGCCCAGACCGCTATGGCTACACCTTC. Protein sequence: CASSPDRYGYTF.

This clone was recorded a few times. V is TRBV7-9 and J is TRBJ1-1; no definite D call. The CDR3 extends over 13 amino acids. Trimming shortened V by 0 bases and J by 1 base, and 3 bases separated the two germline ends. Germline loops: CDR1 SEHNR, CDR2 FQNEAQ (reference sequence). This CDR3 reads CASSLATNTEAFF. In nucleotides, the CDR3 is TGTGCCAGCAGCTTAGCCACGAACACTGAAGCTTTCTTT.

The V gene is TRBV30, the J gene TRBJ2-2; D remains ambiguous. V was cut by 2 bases and J by 4 bases, with 11 bases left in between. This CDR3 contains 14 residues. Germline V gives CDR1 GTSNPN, CDR2 SVGIG (reference sequence). In DNA, the CDR3 is TGTGCCTGGAGTAAGAGTCTGAGCACCGGGGAGCTGTTTTTT. It translates to CAWSKSLSTGELFF.

The table lists this clone with many counts. This chain uses TRBV27 with TRBJ2-2; 7 nucleotides match TRBD1. V lost 6 bases, J lost 5 bases, and 9 bases stayed unmatched. The germline V gene has CDR1 MNHEY and CDR2 SMNVEV (reference sequence). This CDR3 is built from 15 residues. The CDR3 region has the DNA TGTGCCAGCAGCCTGGACAGGCGAGGGACCGGGGAGCTGTTTTTT. Encoded protein: CASSLDRRGTGELFF.

This sequence joins TRBV11-2 and TRBJ2-1, with D perhaps TRBD1 or TRBD2 (5 bases each). V was shortened by 5 bases and J by 0 bases, with 17 bases between the two germline ends. The germline V gene has CDR1 SGHAT and CDR2 FQNNGV. The CDR3 runs to 17 residues. As DNA, the CDR3 is TGTGCCAGCAGCCTGAAGATGGGGGTTTTCTCCTACAATGAGCAGTTCTTC. It specifies CASSLKMGVFSYNEQFF.

V usage is TRBV18 and J usage is TRBJ1-6; maybe TRBD1 (6 bases). Germline CDR1 is KGHSH and CDR2 is LQKENI. This CDR3 contains 17 residues. The V gene lost 3 bases and the J gene lost 5 bases, with 17 bases spanning the gap. The CDR3 region is CASSPLPAGANNSPLHF. The CDR3 coding sequence is TGTGCCAGCTCACCCCTCCCGGCAGGGGCTAATAATTCACCCCTCCACTTT.

The genes are TRBV7-8 and TRBJ1-4; D is ambiguous. The CDR3 totals 16 residues. Germline CDR1 is SGHVS and CDR2 is FQNEAQ. V lost 3 bases and J 0 bases, leaving 11 bases between the germline ends. The CDR3 sequence is CASSLSQIATNEKLFF. CDR3 DNA sequence: TGTGCCAGCAGCTTGAGTCAGATTGCAACTAATGAAAAACTGTTTTTT.

V gene TRBV7-8 combines with J gene TRBJ2-3, with D possibly called TRBD1 or TRBD2 (5 bases each). Germline loops: CDR1 SGHVS, CDR2 FQNEAQ. CDR3 length equals 16 residues. Trimming removed 4 bases from V and 2 bases from J, with 16 bases in between. CDR3 coding DNA: TGTGCCAGCAGCTCGCCCGGGGCCCCTTACACAGATACGCAGTATTTT. Residues: CASSSPGAPYTDTQYF.

V and J are TRBV5-4 and TRBJ1-4; 9 positions match TRBD1. CDR1 SGHNT and CDR2 YYREEE come from the germline V gene (reference sequence). Germline trimming cut 4 bases from V and 10 bases from J; bases unmatched to any gene: 11. The CDR3 is 15 amino acids. CDR3 protein: CASSLPGTGSGKLFF. The CDR3 DNA reads as TGTGCCAGCAGCCTGCCCGGGACAGGGAGCGGAAAACTGTTTTTT. Supplemented by reference TRBV5-4 and TRBJ1-4, the full variable domain reads ETGVTQSPTHLIKTRGQQVTLRCSSQSGHNTVSWYQQALGQGPQFIFQYYREEENGRGNFPPRFSGLQFPNYSSELNVNALELDDSALYLCASSLPGTGSGKLFFGSGTQLSVL.

This clone showed up just once. In the same sample, other DNA sequences code for this CDR3. The gene calls are TRBV27 and TRBJ1-1; TRBD1 is a possible D gene (6 bases). The CDR3 covers 13 residues. V lost 6 bases, J lost 1 base, and 9 bases lay in between. Germline V gene data show CDR1 as MNHEY and CDR2 as SMNVEV (reference sequence). The CDR3 protein is CASSLTGNTEAFF. The CDR3 DNA reads as TGTGCCAGCAGCCTGACAGGGAACACTGAAGCTTTCTTT.

The chain has TRBV19 and TRBJ1-2, with 8 bases lining up with TRBD1. The V and J ends lost 3 bases and 4 bases, in that order; junction bases with no gene match: 7. This CDR3 has 15 residues. The germline CDR1 and CDR2 sequences are LNHDA and SQIVND (reference sequence). The CDR3, as DNA: TGTGCCAGTAGTATCTCCAGGGGGCAGGGCTATGGCTACACCTTC. As protein: CASSISRGQGYGYTF.

The chain has TRBV21-1 and TRBJ2-7; TRBD1 is taken as the D call from the table, unchecked against the DNA. TRBV21-1 is shown as a pseudogene. The CDR3 sequence is 14 residues long. The CDR3 reads CASSGTGGRYEQYV. CDR3 DNA sequence: TGTGCCAGCAGCGGGACAGGGGGTCGTTACGAGCAGTACGTC.

This clone was detected a few times. This chain joins TRBV14 and TRBJ2-5, with 13 bases matching TRBD2. CDR1 SGHDN and CDR2 FVKESK come from the germline V gene. The junction had 0 bases not matched to a gene; V was cut back by 0 bases and J by 5 bases. The CDR3 consists of 15 residues. In DNA form, the CDR3 reads TGTGCCAGCAGCCAAGAGGGACTAGCGGGGGAGACCCAGTACTTC. This gives the protein CASSQEGLAGETQYF. Using reference TRBV14 and TRBJ2-5 for the parts outside the CDR3, the full variable domain is EAGVTQFPSHSVIEKGQTVTLRCDPISGHDNLYWYRRVMGKEIKFLLHFVKESKQDESGMPNNRFLAERTGGTYSTLKVQPAELEDSGVYFCASSQEGLAGETQYFGPGTRLLVL.

The gene calls are TRBV9 and TRBJ2-3; 7 positions agree with TRBD1. The V gene's germline CDR1 is SGDLS and CDR2 YYNGEE. The CDR3 consists of 17 residues. V lost 7 bases to trimming and J lost 2 bases; unmatched junction nucleotides: 16. The CDR3 reads CASGPDFDRADTDTQYF. The CDR3 nucleotides are TGTGCCAGCGGACCCGACTTTGACAGGGCGGACACAGATACGCAGTATTTT.

The chain couples TRBV7-7 to TRBJ1-4; the D is unclear. Germline V gene lookup returns CDR1 SSHAT and CDR2 FNYEAQ (reference sequence). V was shortened by 5 bases and J by 8 bases, with 9 bases between the two germline ends. The CDR3 covers 12 residues. The CDR3 bases are TGTGCCAGCAGCCCAATGGGAGAAAAACTGTTTTTT. It specifies CASSPMGEKLFF. Together with reference TRBV7-7 and TRBJ1-4, the CDR3 gives the full variable domain: GAGVSQSPRYKVTKRGQDVTLRCDPISSHATLYWYQQALGQGPEFLTYFNYEAQPDKSGLPSDRFSAERPEGSISTLTIQRTEQRDSAMYRCASSPMGEKLFFGSGTQLSVL.